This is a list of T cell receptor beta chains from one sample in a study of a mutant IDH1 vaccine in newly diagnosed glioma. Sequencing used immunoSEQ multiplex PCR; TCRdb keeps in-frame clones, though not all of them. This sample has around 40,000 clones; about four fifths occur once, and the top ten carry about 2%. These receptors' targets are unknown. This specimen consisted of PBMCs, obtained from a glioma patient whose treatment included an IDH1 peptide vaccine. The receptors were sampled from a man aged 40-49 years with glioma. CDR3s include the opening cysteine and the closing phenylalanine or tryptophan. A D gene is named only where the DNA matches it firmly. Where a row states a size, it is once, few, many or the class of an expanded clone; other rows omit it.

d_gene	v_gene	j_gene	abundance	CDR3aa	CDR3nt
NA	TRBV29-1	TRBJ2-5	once	CSVEKQAQETQYF	TGCAGCGTTGAAAAGCAGGCCCAAGAGACCCAGTACTTC
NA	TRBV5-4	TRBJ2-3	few	CASAVSQGPQDTQYF	TGTGCCAGCGCCGTTAGTCAGGGGCCTCAAGATACGCAGTATTTT
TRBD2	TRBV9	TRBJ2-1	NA	CASSVTGTSGNEQFF	TGTGCCAGCAGCGTTACCGGGACTAGCGGCAATGAGCAGTTCTTC
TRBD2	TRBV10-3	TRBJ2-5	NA	CAISDSGTSGSLETQYF	TGTGCCATCAGTGACTCGGGGACTAGCGGGAGTCTTGAGACCCAGTACTTC
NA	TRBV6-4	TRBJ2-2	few	CASSEAWERDGSGELFF	TGTGCCAGCAGCGAAGCGTGGGAGAGGGACGGGTCCGGGGAGCTGTTTTTT
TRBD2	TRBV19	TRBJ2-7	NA	CASSSGTSGRASTYEQYF	TGTGCCAGTAGTTCCGGGACTAGCGGGAGGGCCAGCACCTACGAGCAGTACTTC
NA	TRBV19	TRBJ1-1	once	CASSIEDWPEAFF	TGTGCCAGTAGTATCGAAGACTGGCCTGAAGCTTTCTTT
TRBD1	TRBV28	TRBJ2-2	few	CASSYLDRGSNSGELFF	TGTGCCAGCAGTTACTTGGACAGGGGGTCAAATAGCGGGGAGCTGTTTTTT
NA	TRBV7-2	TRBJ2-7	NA	CASSLAVTYEQYF	TGTGCCAGCAGCTTGGCAGTGACCTACGAGCAGTACTTC
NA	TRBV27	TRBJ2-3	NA	CASSVSASTDTQYF	TGTGCCAGCAGTGTGAGTGCTAGCACAGATACGCAGTATTTT
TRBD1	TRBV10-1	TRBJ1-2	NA	CASSSTKWTGIEGYTF	TGCGCCAGCAGTTCTACTAAATGGACAGGAATAGAGGGCTACACCTTC
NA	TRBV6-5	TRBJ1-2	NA	CASSYSGFSPGGYTF	TGTGCCAGCAGTTACTCGGGCTTCTCTCCGGGAGGCTACACCTTC
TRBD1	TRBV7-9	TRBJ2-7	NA	CASSFGQGASYEQYF	TGTGCCAGCAGCTTCGGACAGGGGGCTTCCTACGAGCAGTACTTC
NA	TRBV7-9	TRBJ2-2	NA	CASSFPGPQRGELFF	TGTGCCAGCAGCTTCCCGGGCCCCCAGAGAGGGGAGCTGTTTTTT
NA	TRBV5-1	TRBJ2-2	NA	CASSLGSNTGELFF	TGCGCCAGCAGCTTGGGGTCTAACACCGGGGAGCTGTTTTTT
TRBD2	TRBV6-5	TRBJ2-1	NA	CASHGGSGKNEQFF	TGTGCCAGCCACGGTGGAAGCGGGAAGAATGAGCAGTTCTTC
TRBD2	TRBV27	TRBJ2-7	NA	CASSLERGAYEQYF	TGTGCCAGCAGTTTAGAGCGGGGTGCCTACGAGCAGTACTTC
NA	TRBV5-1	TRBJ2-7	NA	CASSLGSGPTYEQYF	TGCGCCAGCAGCTTGGGATCTGGGCCGACCTACGAGCAGTACTTC
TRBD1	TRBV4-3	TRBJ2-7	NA	CASSRGGTGSYEQYF	TGCGCCAGCAGCCGAGGGGGGACAGGGTCGTACGAGCAGTACTTC
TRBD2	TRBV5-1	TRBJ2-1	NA	CASNPFPSGNTGVDEQFF	TGCGCCAGCAACCCTTTTCCTAGCGGGAACACAGGTGTCGATGAGCAGTTCTTC
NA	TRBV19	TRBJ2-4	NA	CASSPGVGRRAKNIQYF	TGTGCCAGTAGCCCCGGTGTCGGAAGACGAGCCAAAAACATTCAGTACTTC
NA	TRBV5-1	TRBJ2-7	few	CASSLGGSMVIEQYF	TGCGCCAGCAGCTTGGGGGGCAGCATGGTCATCGAGCAGTACTTC
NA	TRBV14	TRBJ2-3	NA	CASSPNLGFTDTQYF	TGTGCCAGCAGCCCGAACTTGGGATTCACAGATACGCAGTATTTT
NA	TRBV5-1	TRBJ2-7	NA	CASRGGGGQGEQYF	TGCGCCAGCAGGGGGGGAGGAGGCCAGGGCGAGCAGTACTTC
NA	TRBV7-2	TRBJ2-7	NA	CASSWAGRREQYF	TGTGCCAGCAGCTGGGCGGGAAGGAGGGAGCAGTACTTC
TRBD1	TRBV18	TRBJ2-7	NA	CASSLTGSSYEQYF	TGTGCCAGCTCACTGACAGGGAGCTCCTACGAGCAGTACTTC
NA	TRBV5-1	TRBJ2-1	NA	CASTLTSHNEQFF	TGCGCCAGCACCCTGACTAGTCACAATGAGCAGTTCTTC
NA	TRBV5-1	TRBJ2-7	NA	CASSLGPGLSEQYF	TGCGCCAGCAGCTTGGGCCCGGGTTTGAGCGAGCAGTACTTC
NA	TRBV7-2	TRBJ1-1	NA	CASTFGDNRNTEAFF	TGTGCCAGCACCTTCGGGGACAATCGGAACACTGAAGCTTTCTTT